The rows below give T cell receptor beta chains drawn from one sample of a study of cytomegalovirus exposure and HLA in healthy donors. TCRdb's table, derived via immunoSEQ multiplex PCR, lists solely in-frame clones and lacks some. This sample has approximately 120,000 clones, with about 86% found just once. Material: PBMCs. The source of these receptors is a woman in her 30s in good health and CMV-seronegative. The CDR3 runs from the conserved cysteine through the conserved F or W. D genes are given only for firm matches. Clone size is not always given. Where it is, it says once, few, many or a class for expanded clones.

v_call: TRBV12-5
d_call: NA
clone_size: NA
j_call: TRBJ2-1
cdr3_aa: CASGRGRQGGDEQFF
cdr3_nt: TGTGCTAGTGGTAGAGGGAGACAGGGCGGGGATGAGCAGTTCTTC

v_call: TRBV19
d_call: NA
clone_size: NA
j_call: TRBJ2-5
cdr3_aa: CASSIGGLETQYF
cdr3_nt: TGTGCCAGTAGTATCGGGGGACTAGAGACCCAGTACTTC

v_call: TRBV28
d_call: NA
clone_size: NA
j_call: TRBJ1-5
cdr3_aa: CASSLGPKGGNNQPQHF
cdr3_nt: TGTGCCAGCAGTTTAGGTCCAAAGGGGGGGAACAATCAGCCCCAGCATTTT

v_call: TRBV6-5
d_call: TRBD1
clone_size: NA
j_call: TRBJ2-5
cdr3_aa: CASSYGSTGGLKTQYF
cdr3_nt: TGTGCCAGCAGTTATGGGTCGACAGGGGGCTTGAAGACCCAGTACTTC

v_call: TRBV2
d_call: TRBD2
clone_size: few
j_call: TRBJ2-1
cdr3_aa: CARPGLAGREQFF
cdr3_nt: TGTGCCAGACCGGGACTAGCGGGACGGGAGCAGTTCTTC

v_call: TRBV6-1
d_call: NA
clone_size: NA
j_call: TRBJ2-5
cdr3_aa: CASSQGKQETQYF
cdr3_nt: TGTGCCAGCAGTCAGGGGAAGCAAGAGACCCAGTACTTC

v_call: TRBV6-6
d_call: TRBD2
clone_size: NA
j_call: TRBJ2-4
cdr3_aa: CASSPSGEGAKNIQYF
cdr3_nt: TGTGCCAGCAGCCCGTCGGGGGAGGGAGCCAAAAACATTCAGTACTTC

v_call: TRBV7-9
d_call: TRBD2
clone_size: NA
j_call: TRBJ2-3
cdr3_aa: CASSSPPGGPQDTQYF
cdr3_nt: TGTGCCAGCAGTTCCCCACCGGGAGGGCCCCAAGATACGCAGTATTTT

v_call: TRBV9
d_call: TRBD2
clone_size: NA
j_call: TRBJ2-5
cdr3_aa: CASSALAGSGWEQYF
cdr3_nt: TGTGCCAGCAGCGCGCTAGCGGGGTCCGGGTGGGAGCAGTACTTC

v_call: TRBV19
d_call: TRBD2
clone_size: NA
j_call: TRBJ2-1
cdr3_aa: CASSVGTSGSLGADEQFF
cdr3_nt: TGTGCCAGTAGTGTGGGGACTAGCGGGAGCCTCGGGGCCGATGAGCAGTTCTTC

v_call: TRBV9
d_call: TRBD2
clone_size: NA
j_call: TRBJ2-7
cdr3_aa: CASSGTSGTYEQYF
cdr3_nt: TGTGCCAGCTCTGGGACTAGCGGAACCTACGAGCAGTACTTC

v_call: TRBV11-2
d_call: NA
clone_size: NA
j_call: TRBJ1-1
cdr3_aa: CASSLVTGVAEAFF
cdr3_nt: TGTGCCAGCAGCTTAGTTACGGGGGTGGCTGAAGCTTTCTTT

v_call: TRBV7-9
d_call: NA
clone_size: NA
j_call: TRBJ2-7
cdr3_aa: CASSLLGGLSYEQYF
cdr3_nt: TGTGCCAGCAGCTTATTAGGAGGGCTTTCCTACGAGCAGTACTTC

v_call: TRBV7-7
d_call: TRBD2
clone_size: NA
j_call: TRBJ2-5
cdr3_aa: CASSLAGSQETQYF
cdr3_nt: TGTGCTAGCAGCTTAGCGGGGAGTCAAGAGACCCAGTACTTC

v_call: TRBV5-5
d_call: TRBD1
clone_size: once
j_call: TRBJ2-2
cdr3_aa: CASSGTGQSNTGELFF
cdr3_nt: TGTGCCAGCAGCGGAACGGGACAGTCGAACACCGGGGAGCTGTTTTTT

v_call: TRBV19
d_call: TRBD2
clone_size: NA
j_call: TRBJ2-3
cdr3_aa: CASSRLAGGGIWTDTQYF
cdr3_nt: TGTGCCAGTAGTAGACTAGCGGGGGGGGGAATTTGGACAGATACGCAGTATTTT

v_call: TRBV5-1
d_call: NA
clone_size: few
j_call: TRBJ2-7
cdr3_aa: CASSSLFRSPISYEQYF
cdr3_nt: TGCGCCAGCAGCTCCCTTTTCCGGAGCCCAATCTCCTACGAGCAGTACTTC

v_call: TRBV7-9
d_call: NA
clone_size: NA
j_call: TRBJ2-7
cdr3_aa: CASSSGPRGEQYF
cdr3_nt: TGTGCCAGCAGCTCGGGCCCCAGGGGCGAGCAGTACTTC

v_call: TRBV7-9
d_call: NA
clone_size: once
j_call: TRBJ1-4
cdr3_aa: CASSPVAWPNEKLFF
cdr3_nt: TGTGCCAGCAGCCCGGTAGCTTGGCCTAATGAAAAACTGTTTTTT

v_call: TRBV5-4
d_call: NA
clone_size: NA
j_call: TRBJ1-2
cdr3_aa: CASSLEARNYGYTF
cdr3_nt: TGTGCCAGCAGCCTTGAGGCCCGGAACTATGGCTACACCTTC

v_call: TRBV10-3
d_call: TRBD2
clone_size: NA
j_call: TRBJ2-7
cdr3_aa: CAISESTSGGSYEQYF
cdr3_nt: TGTGCCATCAGTGAGTCGACTAGCGGGGGGAGCTACGAGCAGTACTTC

v_call: TRBV5-4
d_call: TRBD1
clone_size: NA
j_call: TRBJ2-3
cdr3_aa: CASRPGTGFTDTQYF
cdr3_nt: TGTGCCAGCCGGCCGGGGACAGGATTCACAGATACGCAGTATTTT

v_call: TRBV5-1
d_call: TRBD1
clone_size: NA
j_call: TRBJ2-5
cdr3_aa: CASSLAGTGGKETQYF
cdr3_nt: TGCGCCAGCAGCTTGGCCGGGACAGGGGGCAAAGAGACCCAGTACTTC

v_call: TRBV6-1
d_call: NA
clone_size: NA
j_call: TRBJ1-5
cdr3_aa: CASSQGLNRPQHF
cdr3_nt: TGTGCCAGCAGTCAGGGGCTGAATCGGCCCCAGCATTTT

v_call: TRBV4-1
d_call: NA
clone_size: NA
j_call: TRBJ1-4
cdr3_aa: CASSPGKWGLTNEKLFF
cdr3_nt: TGCGCCAGCAGCCCAGGGAAGTGGGGTCTAACTAATGAAAAACTGTTTTTT

v_call: TRBV28
d_call: NA
clone_size: NA
j_call: TRBJ1-5
cdr3_aa: CASSSRYGRGQPQHF
cdr3_nt: TGTGCCAGCAGTTCGAGGTATGGCAGGGGCCAGCCCCAGCATTTT

v_call: TRBV7-3
d_call: NA
clone_size: NA
j_call: TRBJ1-1
cdr3_aa: CASSKPQRSTEAFF
cdr3_nt: TGTGCCAGCAGCAAACCTCAGAGGAGCACTGAAGCTTTCTTT

v_call: TRBV5-4
d_call: TRBD1
clone_size: NA
j_call: TRBJ1-1
cdr3_aa: CASSLGTGGVRTEAFF
cdr3_nt: TGTGCCAGCAGCTTGGGGACAGGGGGCGTGAGAACTGAAGCTTTCTTT

v_call: TRBV13
d_call: TRBD1
clone_size: NA
j_call: TRBJ1-4
cdr3_aa: CASRQTGGAAEKLFF
cdr3_nt: TGTGCCAGCAGACAGACAGGGGGCGCGGCGGAAAAACTGTTTTTT

v_call: TRBV5-1
d_call: TRBD1
clone_size: NA
j_call: TRBJ1-1
cdr3_aa: CASTVPGQGGTEAFF
cdr3_nt: TGCGCCAGCACCGTCCCGGGACAGGGGGGTACTGAAGCTTTCTTT

v_call: TRBV29-1
d_call: TRBD2
clone_size: NA
j_call: TRBJ2-5
cdr3_aa: CSVFGTKAQETQYF
cdr3_nt: TGCAGCGTGTTTGGGACTAAAGCTCAAGAGACCCAGTACTTC

v_call: TRBV7-9
d_call: NA
clone_size: few
j_call: TRBJ1-5
cdr3_aa: CASSARRSQPQHF
cdr3_nt: TGTGCCAGCAGCGCCCGTAGGAGTCAGCCCCAGCATTTT